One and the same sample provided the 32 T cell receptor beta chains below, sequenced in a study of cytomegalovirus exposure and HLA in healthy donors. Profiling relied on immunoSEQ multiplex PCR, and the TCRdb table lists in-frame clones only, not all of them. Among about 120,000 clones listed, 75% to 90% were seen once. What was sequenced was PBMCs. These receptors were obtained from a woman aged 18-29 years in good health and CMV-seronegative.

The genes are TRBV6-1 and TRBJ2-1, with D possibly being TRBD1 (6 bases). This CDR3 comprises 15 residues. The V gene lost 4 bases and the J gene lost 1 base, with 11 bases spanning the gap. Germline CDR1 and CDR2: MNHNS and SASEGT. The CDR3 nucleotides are TGTGCCAGCAGTGGGGGGACACCGTCCTACAATGAGCAGTTCTTC. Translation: CASSGGTPSYNEQFF.

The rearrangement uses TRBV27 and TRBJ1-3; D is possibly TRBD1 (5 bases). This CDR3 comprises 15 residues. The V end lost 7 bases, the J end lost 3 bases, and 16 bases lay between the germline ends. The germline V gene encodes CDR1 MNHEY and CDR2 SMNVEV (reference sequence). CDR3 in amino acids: CASKGPVSSGNTIYF. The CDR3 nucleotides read TGTGCCAGCAAGGGGCCAGTATCGAGTGGAAACACCATATATTTT.

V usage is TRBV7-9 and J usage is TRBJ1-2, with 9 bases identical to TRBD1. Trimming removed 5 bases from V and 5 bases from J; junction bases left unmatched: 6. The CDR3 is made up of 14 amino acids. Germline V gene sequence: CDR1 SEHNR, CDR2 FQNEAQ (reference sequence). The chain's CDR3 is CASSPQTGGYGYTF. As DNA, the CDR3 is TGTGCCAGCAGCCCCCAGACAGGGGGGTATGGCTACACCTTC.

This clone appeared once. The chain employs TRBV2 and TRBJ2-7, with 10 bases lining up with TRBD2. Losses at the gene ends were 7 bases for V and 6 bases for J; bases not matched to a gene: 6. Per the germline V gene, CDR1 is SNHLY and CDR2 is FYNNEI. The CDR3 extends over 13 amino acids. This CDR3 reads CASMQREGPEQYF. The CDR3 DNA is TGTGCCAGCATGCAGCGGGAGGGCCCCGAGCAGTACTTC.

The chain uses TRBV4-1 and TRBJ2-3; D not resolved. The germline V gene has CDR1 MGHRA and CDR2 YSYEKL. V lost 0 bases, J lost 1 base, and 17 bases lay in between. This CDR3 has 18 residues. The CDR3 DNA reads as TGCGCCAGCAGCCAAGAACATTTTAATGGAGCAGGCACAGATACGCAGTATTTT. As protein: CASSQEHFNGAGTDTQYF.

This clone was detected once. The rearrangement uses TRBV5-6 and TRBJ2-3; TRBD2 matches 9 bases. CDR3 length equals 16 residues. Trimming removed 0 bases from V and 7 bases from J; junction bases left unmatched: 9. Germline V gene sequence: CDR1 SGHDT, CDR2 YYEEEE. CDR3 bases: TGTGCCAGCAGCTTGGTACCTAGCGGGAAAGGGCATACGCAGTATTTT. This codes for CASSLVPSGKGHTQYF.

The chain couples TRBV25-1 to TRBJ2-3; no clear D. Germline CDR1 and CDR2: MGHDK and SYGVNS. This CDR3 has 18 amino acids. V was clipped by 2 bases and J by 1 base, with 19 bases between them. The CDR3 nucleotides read TGTGCCAGCAGTGAAGGATTTCTTGGCGGCTCGGGCACAGATACGCAGTATTTT. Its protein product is CASSEGFLGGSGTDTQYF.

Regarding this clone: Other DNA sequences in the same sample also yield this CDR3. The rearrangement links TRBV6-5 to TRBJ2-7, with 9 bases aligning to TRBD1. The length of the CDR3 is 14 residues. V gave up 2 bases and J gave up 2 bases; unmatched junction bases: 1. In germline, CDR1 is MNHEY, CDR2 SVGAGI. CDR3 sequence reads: CASSYGQGPYEQYV. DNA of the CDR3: TGTGCCAGCAGTTACGGACAGGGGCCCTACGAGCAGTACGTC.

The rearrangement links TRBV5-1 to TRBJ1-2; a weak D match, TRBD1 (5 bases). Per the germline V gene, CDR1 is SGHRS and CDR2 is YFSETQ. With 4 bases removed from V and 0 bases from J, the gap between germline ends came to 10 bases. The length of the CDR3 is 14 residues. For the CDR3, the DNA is TGCGCCAGCAGCCAAGACAGCGCTAACTATGGCTACACCTTC. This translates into CASSQDSANYGYTF. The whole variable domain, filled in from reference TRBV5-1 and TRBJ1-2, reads KAGVTQTPRYLIKTRGQQVTLSCSPISGHRSVSWYQQTPGQGLQFLFEYFSETQRNKGNFPGRFSGRQFSNSRSEMNVSTLELGDSALYLCASSQDSANYGYTFGSGTRLTVV.

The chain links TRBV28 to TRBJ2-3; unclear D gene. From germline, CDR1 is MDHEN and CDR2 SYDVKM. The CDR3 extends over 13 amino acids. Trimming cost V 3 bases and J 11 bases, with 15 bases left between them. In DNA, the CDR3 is TGTGCCAGCAGTTTGGGCTCCGACCTTGGGCAGTATTTT. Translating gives CASSLGSDLGQYF.

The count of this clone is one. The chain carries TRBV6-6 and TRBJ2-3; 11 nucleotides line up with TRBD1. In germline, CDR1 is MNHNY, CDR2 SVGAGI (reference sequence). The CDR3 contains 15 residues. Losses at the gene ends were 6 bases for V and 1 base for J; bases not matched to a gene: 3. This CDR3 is CASRWTGGRTDTQYF. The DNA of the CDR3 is TGTGCCAGCAGGTGGACAGGGGGCCGCACAGATACGCAGTATTTT.

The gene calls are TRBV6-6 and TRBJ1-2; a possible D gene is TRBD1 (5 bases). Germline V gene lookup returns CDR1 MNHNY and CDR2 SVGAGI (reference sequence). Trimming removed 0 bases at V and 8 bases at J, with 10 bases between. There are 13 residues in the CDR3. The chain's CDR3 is CASSYSTAPGYTF. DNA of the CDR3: TGTGCCAGCAGTTACTCGACAGCTCCGGGCTACACCTTC.

The CDR3 sequence is CASSPRAGDRVGGTDTQYF. The DNA for the CDR3 is TGTGCCAGCAGCCCCCGGGCCGGCGACAGGGTCGGGGGCACAGATACGCAGTATTTT. The rearrangement joins TRBV7-6 to TRBJ2-3; 7 nucleotides agree with TRBD1. The germline gives CDR1 SGHVS, CDR2 FNYEAQ. The V segment lost 5 bases and the J segment 1 base; nucleotides outside the gene matches: 18. The CDR3 has 19 residues.

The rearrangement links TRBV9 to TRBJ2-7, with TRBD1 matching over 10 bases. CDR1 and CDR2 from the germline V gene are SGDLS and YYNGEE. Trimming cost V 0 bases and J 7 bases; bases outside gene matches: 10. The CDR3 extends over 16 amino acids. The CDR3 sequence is CASSVEGTTGGGEQYF. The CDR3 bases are TGTGCCAGCAGCGTAGAAGGAACGACAGGGGGCGGTGAGCAGTACTTC.

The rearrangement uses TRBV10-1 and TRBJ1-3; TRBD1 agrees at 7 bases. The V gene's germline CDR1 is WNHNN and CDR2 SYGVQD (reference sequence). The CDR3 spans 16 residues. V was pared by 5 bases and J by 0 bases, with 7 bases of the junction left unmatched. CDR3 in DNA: TGCGCCAGCAGTCCGGGACAGACGTACTCTGGAAACACCATATATTTT. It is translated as CASSPGQTYSGNTIYF.

This CDR3 is CASSLAPGRALFF. Written as DNA, the CDR3 is TGTGCCAGCAGCTTAGCGCCGGGGAGGGCTCTGTTTTTT. The gene calls are TRBV7-2 and TRBJ1-4, with D hard to call. The CDR3 consists of 13 residues. V shed 0 bases and J shed 14 bases, with 13 bases lying between them. Germline V CDR1 and CDR2: SGHTA, FQGNSA.

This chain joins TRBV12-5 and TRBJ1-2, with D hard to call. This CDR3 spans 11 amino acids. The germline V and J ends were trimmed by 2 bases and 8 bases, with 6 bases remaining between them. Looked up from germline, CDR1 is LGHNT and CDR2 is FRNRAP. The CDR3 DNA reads TGTGCTAGTGGTTTGTCGGGAGGCTACACCTTC. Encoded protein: CASGLSGGYTF.

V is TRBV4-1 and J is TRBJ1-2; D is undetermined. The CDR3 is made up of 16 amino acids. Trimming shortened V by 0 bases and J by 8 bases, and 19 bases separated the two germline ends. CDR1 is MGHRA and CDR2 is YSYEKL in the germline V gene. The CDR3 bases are TGCGCCAGCAGCCAAGATATTGAGCAGGCCCGGCGAGGCTACACCTTC. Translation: CASSQDIEQARRGYTF.

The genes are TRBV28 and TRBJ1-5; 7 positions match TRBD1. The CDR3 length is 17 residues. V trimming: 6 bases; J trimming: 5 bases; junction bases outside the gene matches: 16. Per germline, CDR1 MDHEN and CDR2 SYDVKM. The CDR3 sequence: CASRNRKTGIGDQPQHF. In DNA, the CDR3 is TGTGCCAGCAGAAACCGCAAGACAGGGATCGGGGATCAGCCCCAGCATTTT.

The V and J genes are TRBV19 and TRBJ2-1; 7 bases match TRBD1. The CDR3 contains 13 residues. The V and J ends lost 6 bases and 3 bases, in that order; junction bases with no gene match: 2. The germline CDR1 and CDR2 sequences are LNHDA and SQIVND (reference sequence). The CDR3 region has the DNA TGTGCCAGTAGCCGACAGGGCTACAATGAGCAGTTCTTC. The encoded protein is CASSRQGYNEQFF. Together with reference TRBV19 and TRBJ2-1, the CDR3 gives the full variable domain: DGGITQSPKYLFRKEGQNVTLSCEQNLNHDAMYWYRQDPGQGLRLIYYSQIVNDFQKGDIAEGYSVSREKKESFPLTVTSAQKNPTAFYLCASSRQGYNEQFFGPGTRLTVL.

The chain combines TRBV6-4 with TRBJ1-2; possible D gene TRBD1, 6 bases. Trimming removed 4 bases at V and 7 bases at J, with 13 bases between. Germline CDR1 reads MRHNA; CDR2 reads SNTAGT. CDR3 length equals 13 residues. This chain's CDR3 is CASSVGAASGYTF. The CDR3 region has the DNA TGTGCCAGCAGTGTGGGGGCTGCTAGTGGCTACACCTTC.

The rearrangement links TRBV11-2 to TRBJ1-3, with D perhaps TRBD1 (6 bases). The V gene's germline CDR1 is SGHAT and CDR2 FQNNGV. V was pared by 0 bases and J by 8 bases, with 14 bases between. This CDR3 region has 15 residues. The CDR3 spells CASSLEPQGLDTIYF. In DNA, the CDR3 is TGTGCCAGCAGCTTAGAACCCCAGGGGCTAGACACCATATATTTT. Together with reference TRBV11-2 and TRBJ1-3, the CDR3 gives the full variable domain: EAGVAQSPRYKIIEKRQSVAFWCNPISGHATLYWYQQILGQGPKLLIQFQNNGVVDDSQLPKDRFSAERLKGVDSTLKIQPAKLEDSAVYLCASSLEPQGLDTIYFGEGSWLTVV.

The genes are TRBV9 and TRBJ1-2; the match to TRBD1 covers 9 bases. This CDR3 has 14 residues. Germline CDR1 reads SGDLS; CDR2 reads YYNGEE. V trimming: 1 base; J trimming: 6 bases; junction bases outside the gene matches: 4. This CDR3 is CASSVSTGGDGYTF. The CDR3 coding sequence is TGTGCCAGCAGCGTATCTACAGGGGGCGATGGCTACACCTTC. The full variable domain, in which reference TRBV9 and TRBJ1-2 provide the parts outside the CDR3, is DSGVTQTPKHLITATGQRVTLRCSPRSGDLSVYWYQQSLDQGLQFLIQYYNGEERAKGNILERFSAQQFPDLHSELNLSSLELGDSALYFCASSVSTGGDGYTFGSGTRLTVV.

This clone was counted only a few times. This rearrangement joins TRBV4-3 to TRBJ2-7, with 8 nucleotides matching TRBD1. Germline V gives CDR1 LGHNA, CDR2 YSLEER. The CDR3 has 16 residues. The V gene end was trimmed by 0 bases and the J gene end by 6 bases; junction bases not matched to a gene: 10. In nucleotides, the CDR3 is TGCGCCAGCAGCCAAGAAGAGGGGACAGGAGGAGGCGAGCAGTACTTC. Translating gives CASSQEEGTGGGEQYF.

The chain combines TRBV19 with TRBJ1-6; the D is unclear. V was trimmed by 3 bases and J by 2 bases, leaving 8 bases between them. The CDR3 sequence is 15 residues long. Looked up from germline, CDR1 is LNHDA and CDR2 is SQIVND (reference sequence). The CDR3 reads CASSMASAYNSPLHF. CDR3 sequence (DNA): TGTGCCAGTAGTATGGCTTCCGCCTATAATTCACCCCTCCACTTT.

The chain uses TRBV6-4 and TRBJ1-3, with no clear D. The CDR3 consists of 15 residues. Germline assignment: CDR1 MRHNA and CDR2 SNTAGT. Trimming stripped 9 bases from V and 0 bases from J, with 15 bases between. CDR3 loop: CARAVGGLSGNTIYF. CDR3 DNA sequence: TGTGCCAGAGCAGTAGGCGGACTCTCTGGAAACACCATATATTTT.

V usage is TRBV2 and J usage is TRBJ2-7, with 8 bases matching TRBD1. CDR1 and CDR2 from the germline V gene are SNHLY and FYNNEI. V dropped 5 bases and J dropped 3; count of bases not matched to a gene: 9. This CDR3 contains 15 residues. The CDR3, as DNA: TGTGCCAGCAGTAACGTGGGGACAGGCCACTACGAGCAGTACTTC. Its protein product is CASSNVGTGHYEQYF.

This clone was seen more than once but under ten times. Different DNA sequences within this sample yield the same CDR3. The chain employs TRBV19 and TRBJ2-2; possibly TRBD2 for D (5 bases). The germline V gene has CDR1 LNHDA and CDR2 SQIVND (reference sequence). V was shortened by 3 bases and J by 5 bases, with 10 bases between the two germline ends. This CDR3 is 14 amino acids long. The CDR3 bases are TGTGCCAGTAGTATTGATCGGGGAACCGGGGAGCTGTTTTTT. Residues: CASSIDRGTGELFF.

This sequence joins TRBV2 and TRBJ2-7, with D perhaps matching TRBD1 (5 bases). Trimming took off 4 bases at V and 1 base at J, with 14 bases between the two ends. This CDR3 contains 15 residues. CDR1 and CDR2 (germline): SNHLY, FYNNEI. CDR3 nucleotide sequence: TGTGCCAGCAGTGCAGCCCGGACACGGTCCTACGAGCAGTACGTC. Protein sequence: CASSAARTRSYEQYV.

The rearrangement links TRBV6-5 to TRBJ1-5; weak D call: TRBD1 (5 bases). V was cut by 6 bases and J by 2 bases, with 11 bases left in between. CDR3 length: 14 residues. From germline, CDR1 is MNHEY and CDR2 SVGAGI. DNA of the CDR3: TGTGCCAGCAGGGGCAGGGAAGGCAATCAGCCCCAGCATTTT. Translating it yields CASRGREGNQPQHF.

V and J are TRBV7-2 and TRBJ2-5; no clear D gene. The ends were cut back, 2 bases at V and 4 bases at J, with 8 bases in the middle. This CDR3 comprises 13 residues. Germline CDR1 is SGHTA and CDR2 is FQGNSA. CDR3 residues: CASSLYERETQYF. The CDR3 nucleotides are TGTGCCAGCAGCTTATATGAGAGAGAGACCCAGTACTTC.

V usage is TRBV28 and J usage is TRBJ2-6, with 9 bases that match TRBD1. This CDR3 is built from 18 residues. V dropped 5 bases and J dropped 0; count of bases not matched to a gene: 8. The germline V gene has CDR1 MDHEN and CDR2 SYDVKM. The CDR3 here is CASSPPPGQGSGANVLTF. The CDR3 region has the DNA TGTGCCAGCAGTCCACCTCCGGGACAGGGCTCTGGGGCCAACGTCCTGACTTTC.